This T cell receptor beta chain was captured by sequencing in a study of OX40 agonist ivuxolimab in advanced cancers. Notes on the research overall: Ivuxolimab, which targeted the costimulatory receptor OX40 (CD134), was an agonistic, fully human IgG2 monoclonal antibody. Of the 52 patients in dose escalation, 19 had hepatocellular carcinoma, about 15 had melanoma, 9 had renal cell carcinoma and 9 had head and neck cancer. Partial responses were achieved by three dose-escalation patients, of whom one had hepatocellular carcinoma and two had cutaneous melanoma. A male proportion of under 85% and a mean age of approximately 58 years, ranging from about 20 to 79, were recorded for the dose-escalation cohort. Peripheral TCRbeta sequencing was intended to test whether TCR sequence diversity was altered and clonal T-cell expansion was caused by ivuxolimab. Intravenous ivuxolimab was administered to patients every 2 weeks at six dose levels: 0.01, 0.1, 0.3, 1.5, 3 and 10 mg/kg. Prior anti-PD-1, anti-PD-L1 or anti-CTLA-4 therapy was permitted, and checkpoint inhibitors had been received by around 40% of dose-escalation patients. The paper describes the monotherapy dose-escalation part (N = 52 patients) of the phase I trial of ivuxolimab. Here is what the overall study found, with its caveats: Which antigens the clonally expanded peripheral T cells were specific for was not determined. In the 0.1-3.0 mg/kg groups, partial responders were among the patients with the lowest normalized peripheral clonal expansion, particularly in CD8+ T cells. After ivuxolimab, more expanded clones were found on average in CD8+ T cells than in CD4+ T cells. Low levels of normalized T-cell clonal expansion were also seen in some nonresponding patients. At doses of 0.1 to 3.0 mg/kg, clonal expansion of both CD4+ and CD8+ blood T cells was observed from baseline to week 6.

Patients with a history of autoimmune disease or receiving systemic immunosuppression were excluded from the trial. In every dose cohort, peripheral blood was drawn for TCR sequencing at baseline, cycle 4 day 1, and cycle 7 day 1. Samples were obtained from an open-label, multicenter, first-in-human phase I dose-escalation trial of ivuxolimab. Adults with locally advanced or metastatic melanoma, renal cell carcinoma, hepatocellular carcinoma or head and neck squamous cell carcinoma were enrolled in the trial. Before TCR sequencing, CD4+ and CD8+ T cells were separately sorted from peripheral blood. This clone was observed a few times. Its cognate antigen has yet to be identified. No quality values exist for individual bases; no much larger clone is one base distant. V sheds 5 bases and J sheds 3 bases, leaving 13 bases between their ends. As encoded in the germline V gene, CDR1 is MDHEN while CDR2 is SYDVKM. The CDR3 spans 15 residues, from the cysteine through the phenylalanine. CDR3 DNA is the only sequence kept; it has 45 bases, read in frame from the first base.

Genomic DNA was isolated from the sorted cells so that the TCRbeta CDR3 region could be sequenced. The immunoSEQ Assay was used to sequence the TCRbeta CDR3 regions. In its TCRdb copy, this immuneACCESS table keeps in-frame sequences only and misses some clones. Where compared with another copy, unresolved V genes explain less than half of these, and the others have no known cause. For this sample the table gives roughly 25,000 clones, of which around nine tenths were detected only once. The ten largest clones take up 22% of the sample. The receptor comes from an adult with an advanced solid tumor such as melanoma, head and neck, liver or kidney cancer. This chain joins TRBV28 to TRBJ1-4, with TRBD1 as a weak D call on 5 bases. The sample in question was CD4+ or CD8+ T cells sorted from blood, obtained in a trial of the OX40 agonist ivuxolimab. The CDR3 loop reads CASSAPTAPNEKLFF. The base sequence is TGTGCCAGCAGTGCCCCGACAGCCCCTAATGAAAAACTGTTTTTT.